Listed below are T cell receptor beta chains from one sample, sequenced in a study of CD4 T cells in relation to SARS-CoV-2 and coronaviruses. Profiled with immunoSEQ multiplex PCR; TCRdb holds only in-frame clones, not every one. The table lists just under 20,000 clones, about 80% of them singletons. These receptors lack a known antigen. Sequenced: CD4+ T cells from PBMCs, cultured in vitro. These TCRs come from a human donor in good health. CDR3s include the opening cysteine and the closing phenylalanine or tryptophan. The D gene is left open where the match is weak.

j_call: TRBJ2-5
d_call: -
v_call: TRBV2
cdr3_aa: CASSEGVGGQETQYF

j_call: TRBJ1-2
d_call: TRBD1
v_call: TRBV5-4
cdr3_aa: CASSSRQGVNYGYTF

j_call: TRBJ2-3
d_call: TRBD2
v_call: TRBV4-1
cdr3_aa: CASSQDPQREVTDTQYF

j_call: TRBJ2-1
d_call: TRBD2
v_call: TRBV7-9
cdr3_aa: CASSLGGLWANEQFF

j_call: TRBJ2-1
d_call: -
v_call: TRBV6-5
cdr3_aa: CASSSTGAIEQFF

j_call: TRBJ1-2
d_call: -
v_call: TRBV6-1
cdr3_aa: CASSDGLGNYGYTF

j_call: TRBJ2-1
d_call: -
v_call: TRBV4-3
cdr3_aa: CASSRGLSYNEQFF

j_call: TRBJ2-5
d_call: -
v_call: TRBV5-1
cdr3_aa: CASSSGVGRQQETQYF

j_call: TRBJ2-3
d_call: -
v_call: TRBV18
cdr3_aa: CASSPPLGTDTQYF

j_call: TRBJ2-3
d_call: TRBD2
v_call: TRBV6-7
cdr3_aa: CASSYPRLGLAGSGQYF

j_call: TRBJ1-4
d_call: TRBD1
v_call: TRBV10-3
cdr3_aa: CAISESRQGGEKLFF

j_call: TRBJ1-2
d_call: -
v_call: TRBV10-3
cdr3_aa: CAISDQYHPNYGYTF

j_call: TRBJ1-4
d_call: -
v_call: TRBV6-5
cdr3_aa: CASSGADINEKLFF

j_call: TRBJ1-6
d_call: TRBD1
v_call: TRBV5-1
cdr3_aa: CASSLAVTGSSPLHF

j_call: TRBJ2-3
d_call: -
v_call: TRBV5-1
cdr3_aa: CASSLGGVHSTDTQYF

j_call: TRBJ2-1
d_call: -
v_call: TRBV12-3/TRBV12-4
cdr3_aa: CASSTIRYNEQFF

j_call: TRBJ1-2
d_call: -
v_call: TRBV7-2
cdr3_aa: CASSPRAGGNYGYTF

j_call: TRBJ1-5
d_call: -
v_call: TRBV19
cdr3_aa: CASNFRDQPQHF

j_call: TRBJ2-2
d_call: TRBD2
v_call: TRBV3-1/TRBV3-2
cdr3_aa: CASSPPAGGGVNTGELFF

j_call: TRBJ1-5
d_call: -
v_call: TRBV2
cdr3_aa: CASSDSNQPQHF

j_call: TRBJ2-1
d_call: -
v_call: TRBV4-1
cdr3_aa: CASSPFGGTGNEQFF

j_call: TRBJ1-2
d_call: TRBD1
v_call: TRBV6-5
cdr3_aa: CASTPRTGGNGYTF

j_call: TRBJ1-3
d_call: -
v_call: TRBV2
cdr3_aa: CASSEERGNTIYF

j_call: TRBJ2-7
d_call: -
v_call: TRBV6-5
cdr3_aa: CASSPNRDQTYEQYF

j_call: TRBJ2-2
d_call: -
v_call: TRBV18
cdr3_aa: CASSPPNDGGSGELFF

j_call: TRBJ1-1
d_call: -
v_call: TRBV11-2
cdr3_aa: CASSDQGEAEAFF

j_call: TRBJ2-2
d_call: -
v_call: TRBV14
cdr3_aa: CASSQDLSQDGAGELFF

j_call: TRBJ2-7
d_call: -
v_call: TRBV9
cdr3_aa: CASSAPPGEQYF

j_call: TRBJ2-5
d_call: -
v_call: TRBV19
cdr3_aa: CASSMPGLQETQYF

j_call: TRBJ2-1
d_call: -
v_call: TRBV5-6
cdr3_aa: CASSLGRRPTNEQFF

j_call: TRBJ2-7
d_call: -
v_call: TRBV2
cdr3_aa: CASSEETANYEQYF

j_call: TRBJ2-3
d_call: TRBD1
v_call: TRBV6-2/TRBV6-3
cdr3_aa: CASSYSTGTDTDTQYF

j_call: TRBJ2-7
d_call: -
v_call: TRBV7-2
cdr3_aa: CASSSRRGDSSGYEQYF

j_call: TRBJ2-7
d_call: -
v_call: TRBV3-1/TRBV3-2
cdr3_aa: CASSQDLESYEQYF

j_call: TRBJ2-7
d_call: -
v_call: TRBV27
cdr3_aa: CASSLWAGDQGEQYF

j_call: TRBJ2-3
d_call: -
v_call: TRBV7-9
cdr3_aa: CASSNAGRSTDTQYF

j_call: TRBJ2-4
d_call: -
v_call: TRBV12-3/TRBV12-4
cdr3_aa: CASRPTENIQYF

j_call: TRBJ2-7
d_call: TRBD2
v_call: TRBV2
cdr3_aa: CASSGTSSKEQYF

j_call: TRBJ1-2
d_call: -
v_call: TRBV2
cdr3_aa: CASSDRGWGGYTF

j_call: TRBJ1-1
d_call: -
v_call: TRBV28
cdr3_aa: CASSLGAPMNTEAFF

j_call: TRBJ2-5
d_call: -
v_call: TRBV27
cdr3_aa: CASSLSPNRLETQYF

j_call: TRBJ2-7
d_call: TRBD1
v_call: TRBV5-1
cdr3_aa: CASSSGQGAEEQYF

j_call: TRBJ2-3
d_call: -
v_call: TRBV11-2
cdr3_aa: CASIEEGTQYF

j_call: TRBJ2-5
d_call: -
v_call: TRBV2
cdr3_aa: CASRDQETQYF

j_call: TRBJ2-5
d_call: TRBD2
v_call: TRBV4-2
cdr3_aa: CASSQAREGGETQYF

j_call: TRBJ1-6
d_call: -
v_call: TRBV6-1
cdr3_aa: CASSEIGGLSPLHF

j_call: TRBJ2-7
d_call: -
v_call: TRBV10-3
cdr3_aa: CAISGDGTATYEQYF

j_call: TRBJ1-2
d_call: -
v_call: TRBV19
cdr3_aa: CASQSGGGYYGYTF

j_call: TRBJ2-3
d_call: -
v_call: TRBV5-1
cdr3_aa: CASSLANLITDTQYF

j_call: TRBJ2-2
d_call: TRBD2
v_call: TRBV5-1
cdr3_aa: CASSLYRLAASNTGELFF

j_call: TRBJ1-3
d_call: -
v_call: TRBV6-2/TRBV6-3
cdr3_aa: CASSYGTSGQRRRNTIYF

j_call: TRBJ2-1
d_call: -
v_call: TRBV14
cdr3_aa: CASSPDYLNEQFF

j_call: TRBJ2-7
d_call: TRBD1
v_call: TRBV28
cdr3_aa: CASSAHRGREGYEQYF

j_call: TRBJ1-1
d_call: -
v_call: TRBV7-2
cdr3_aa: CASSNSWGTEAFF

j_call: TRBJ1-2
d_call: -
v_call: TRBV10-2
cdr3_aa: CASSAWGEGYGYTF

j_call: TRBJ2-7
d_call: -
v_call: TRBV3-1/TRBV3-2
cdr3_aa: CASSQGIPYEQYF

j_call: TRBJ1-4
d_call: -
v_call: TRBV5-1
cdr3_aa: CASSYGTTNEKLFF